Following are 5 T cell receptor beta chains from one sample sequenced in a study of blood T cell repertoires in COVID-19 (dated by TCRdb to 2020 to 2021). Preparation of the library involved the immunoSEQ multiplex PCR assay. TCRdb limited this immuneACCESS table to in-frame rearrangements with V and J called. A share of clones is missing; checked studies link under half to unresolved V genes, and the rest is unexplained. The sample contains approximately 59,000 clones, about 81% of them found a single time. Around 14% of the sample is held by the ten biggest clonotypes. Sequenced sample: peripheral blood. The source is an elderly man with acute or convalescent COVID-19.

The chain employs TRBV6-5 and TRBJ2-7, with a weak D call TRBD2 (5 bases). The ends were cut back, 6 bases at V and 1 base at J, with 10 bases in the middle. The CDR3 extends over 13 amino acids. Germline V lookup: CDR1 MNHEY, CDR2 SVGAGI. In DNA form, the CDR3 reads TGTGCCAGCAGAACGGACTCATCCTACGAGCAGTACTTC. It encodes CASRTDSSYEQYF.

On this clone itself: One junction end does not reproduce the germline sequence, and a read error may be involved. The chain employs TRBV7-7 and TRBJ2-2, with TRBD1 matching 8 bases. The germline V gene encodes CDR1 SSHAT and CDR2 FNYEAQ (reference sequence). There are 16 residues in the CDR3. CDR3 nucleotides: TGTGCTAGCAGCTTAGCGCAGGGGGCAAACACCGGGGAGCTGTTTTTT. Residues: CASSLAQGANTGELFF.

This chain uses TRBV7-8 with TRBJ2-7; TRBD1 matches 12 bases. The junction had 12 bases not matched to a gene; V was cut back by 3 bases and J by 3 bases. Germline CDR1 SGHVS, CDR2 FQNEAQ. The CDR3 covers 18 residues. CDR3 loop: CASSFPLAGDRGHYEQYF. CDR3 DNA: TGTGCCAGCAGCTTCCCTCTGGCCGGGGACAGGGGGCACTACGAGCAGTACTTC.

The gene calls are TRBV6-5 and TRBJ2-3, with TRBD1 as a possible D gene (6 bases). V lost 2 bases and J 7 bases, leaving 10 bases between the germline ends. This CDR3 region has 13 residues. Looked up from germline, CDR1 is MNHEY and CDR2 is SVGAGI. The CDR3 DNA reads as TGTGCCAGCAGTTACGAGGGGGAAAATACGCAGTATTTT. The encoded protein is CASSYEGENTQYF.

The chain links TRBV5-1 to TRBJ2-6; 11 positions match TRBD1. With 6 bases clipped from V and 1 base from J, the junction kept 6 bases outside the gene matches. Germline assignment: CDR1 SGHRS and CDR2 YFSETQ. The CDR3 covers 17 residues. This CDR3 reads CASKSGQGASGANVLTF. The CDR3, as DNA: TGCGCCAGCAAAAGTGGACAGGGGGCTTCTGGGGCCAACGTCCTGACTTTC.